These 10 T cell receptor beta chains came from one sample sequenced in a study of graft-versus-host responses after intestinal transplantation. For these TCRs, the target antigens are not known. Clones were read by immunoSEQ multiplex PCR, and TCRdb kept only the in-frame ones, dropping some. The sample includes more than 85,000 clones, around 93% of them seen just once. The input for sequencing was unstimulated CD8+ T cells sorted from spleen or lymph node cells, taken before intestinal transplant. The receptors were sampled from a human donor who received an intestinal transplant.

V gene TRBV9 combines with J gene TRBJ2-1; TRBD2 aligns across 11 bases. Germline CDR1 SGDLS, CDR2 YYNGEE. The V segment lost 7 bases and the J segment 8 bases; nucleotides outside the gene matches: 8. The CDR3 loop spans 14 amino acids. The chain's CDR3 is CASGLAGGPDEQFF. The CDR3, as DNA: TGTGCCAGCGGCCTAGCGGGGGGTCCTGATGAGCAGTTCTTC.

V and J are TRBV15 and TRBJ2-5; TRBD1 agrees at 9 bases. TRBJ2-7 matches the DNA end more closely, so the J call is doubtful. The germline gives CDR1 LNHNV, CDR2 YYDKDF (reference sequence). This CDR3 comprises 15 residues. CDR3 loop: CATSRGLTGGLEQYF. The DNA of the CDR3 is TGTGCCACCAGCAGAGGTTTGACAGGGGGACTCGAGCAGTACTTC.

This chain joins TRBV4-3 and TRBJ2-3; 8 bases fit TRBD2. Trimming took 1 base from V and 5 from J; bases not matched to a gene: 5. Germline CDR1 reads LGHNA; CDR2 reads YSLEER. The CDR3 is 15 amino acids. The CDR3 protein is CASSQGRGAVDTQYF. The DNA of the CDR3 is TGCGCCAGCAGCCAAGGGCGGGGGGCCGTAGATACGCAGTATTTT.

This chain uses TRBV19 with TRBJ1-5; 7 bases agree with TRBD1. The CDR3 is 16 amino acids. Germline lookup yields CDR1 LNHDA and CDR2 SQIVND (reference sequence). The V gene end was trimmed by 3 bases and the J gene end by 2 bases; junction bases not matched to a gene: 7. This chain's CDR3 is CASSIPTGNGNQPQHF. In DNA, the CDR3 is TGTGCCAGTAGTATCCCGACAGGGAACGGCAATCAGCCCCAGCATTTT.

The rearrangement joins TRBV10-2 to TRBJ1-6; 10 bases are a match to TRBD1. There are 14 residues in the CDR3. CDR1 and CDR2 from the germline V gene are WSHSY and SAAADI. V shed 7 bases, J shed 10 bases, and the junction held 7 bases outside the gene matches. This CDR3 reads CASTTQTGGSPLHF. CDR3 in DNA: TGCGCCAGCACCACACAGACAGGGGGCTCACCCCTCCACTTT.

The chain combines TRBV27 with TRBJ1-2; D ambiguous. The V and J ends lost 2 bases and 2 bases respectively, with 6 bases between them. This CDR3 comprises 13 residues. CDR1 is MNHEY, CDR2 SMNVEV, per germline (reference sequence). The CDR3, as DNA: TGTGCCAGCAGTTTAACCAGGAACTATGGCTACACCTTC. Its protein is CASSLTRNYGYTF.

The V gene is TRBV7-9, the J gene TRBJ2-2, with TRBD1 matching 8 bases. CDR1 SEHNR and CDR2 FQNEAQ come from the germline V gene (reference sequence). This CDR3 has 15 amino acids. Germline trimming cut 5 bases from V and 5 bases from J; bases unmatched to any gene: 7. CDR3 bases: TGTGCCAGCAGCGGTACGACAGGGGAAACCGGGGAGCTGTTTTTT. Its translation is CASSGTTGETGELFF.

This clone occurred once. The chain has TRBV27 and TRBJ2-7; D possibly corresponds to TRBD1 (6 bases). The CDR3 loop spans 16 amino acids. V lost 5 bases and J 0 bases, leaving 17 bases between the germline ends. CDR1 and CDR2 (germline): MNHEY, SMNVEV (reference sequence). The CDR3 region has the DNA TGTGCCAGCAGTCCTCCTACCGGGACAAGCTCCTACGAGCAGTACTTC. Its translation: CASSPPTGTSSYEQYF.

J is TRBJ2-1 and V is TRBV5-5; TRBD2 aligns across 9 bases. The junction had 13 bases not matched to a gene; V was cut back by 4 bases and J by 8 bases. CDR3 length: 16 residues. Germline assignment: CDR1 SGHKS and CDR2 YYEKEE (reference sequence). CDR3 loop: CASSPEAGGPHDEQFF. Here the CDR3 DNA reads TGTGCCAGCAGCCCCGAGGCGGGGGGGCCTCACGATGAGCAGTTCTTC.

The chain carries TRBV9 and TRBJ2-2; a possible D gene is TRBD1 (6 bases). CDR1 SGDLS and CDR2 YYNGEE come from the germline V gene. The CDR3 is made up of 15 amino acids. V was trimmed by 0 bases and J by 1 base, leaving 7 bases between them. In DNA form, the CDR3 reads TGTGCCAGCAGCGTAGGGGGGCTGAACACCGGGGAGCTGTTTTTT. It encodes CASSVGGLNTGELFF.